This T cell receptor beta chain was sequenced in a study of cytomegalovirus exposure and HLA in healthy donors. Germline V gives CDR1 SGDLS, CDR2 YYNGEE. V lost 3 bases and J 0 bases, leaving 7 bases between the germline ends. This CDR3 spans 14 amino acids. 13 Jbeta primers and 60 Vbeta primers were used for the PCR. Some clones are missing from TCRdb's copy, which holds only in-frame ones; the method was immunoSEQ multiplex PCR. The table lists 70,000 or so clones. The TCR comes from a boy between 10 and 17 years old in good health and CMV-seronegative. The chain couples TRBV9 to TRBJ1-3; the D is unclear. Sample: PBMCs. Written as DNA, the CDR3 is TGTGCCAGCAGCGGAGGATTCTCTGGAAACACCATATATTTT. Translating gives CASSGGFSGNTIYF.